The clone carrying this T cell receptor beta chain has a count of ten or more. Its antigen is not identified. These data come from a study of identical twins. Each donor was a healthy Caucasian. Study-wide results and limits: The study drew conclusions from cross-sectional statistical analysis, not from following the same donors. The presence of invariant MAIT and iNKT cells could partly confound analyses of zero-insertion sequences.

This CDR3 contains 13 residues. The germline V gene encodes CDR1 MGHRA and CDR2 YSYEKL. V was pared by 4 bases and J by 5 bases, with 11 bases between. Template switching added a universal primer binding site, and final cDNA carried unique molecular identifiers. TCRdb reprocessed the 5' RACE reads via MiXCR and lists one record per CDR3 protein. The sample shows about 240,000 distinct CDR3 sequences, 6.5% to 9% of them seen only once. A further study also used this sample, focusing on yellow fever vaccine responses in identical twins.

The TCR comes from a woman aged 18-29 years in good health. This chain uses TRBV4-1 with TRBJ1-1, with D perhaps matching TRBD1 (5 bases). The sample was CD8+ T cells sorted from blood. The CDR3 DNA reads TGCGCCAGCAGCCCGGGGGTTAGGACTGAAGCTTTCTTT. Translated: CASSPGVRTEAFF.